The 7 T cell receptor beta chains given below trace back to one sample, sequenced in a study of T cells after yellow fever vaccination. Using its own MiXCR run on the 5' RACE reads, TCRdb lists one record per CDR3 protein. The table lists approximately 240,000 distinct CDR3 sequences, more than 3.5% of them singletons. The sample in question was PBMCs, obtained 15 days after the yellow fever booster vaccination. Receptors were obtained from a man between 18 and 35 years old who received the YFV17D yellow fever vaccine.

This clonotype has a count of ten or more. The gene calls are TRBV7-9 and TRBJ2-5; D is perhaps TRBD2 (5 bases). The CDR3 runs to 16 residues. Germline CDR1 reads SEHNR; CDR2 reads FQNEAQ (reference sequence). V shed 4 bases and J shed 5 bases, with 20 bases lying between them. This chain's CDR3 is CASSYTPPSWEETQYF. Here the CDR3 DNA reads TGTGCCAGCAGCTATACTCCTCCCAGTTGGGAGGAGACCCAGTACTTC. Using reference TRBV7-9 and TRBJ2-5 for the parts outside the CDR3, the full variable domain is DTGVSQNPRHKITKRGQNVTFRCDPISEHNRLYWYRQTLGQGPEFLTYFQNEAQLEKSRLLSDRFSAERPKGSFSTLEIQRTEQGDSAMYLCASSYTPPSWEETQYFGPGTRLLVL.

The sample holds many counts of this clonotype. For the CDR3, the DNA is TGTGCCAGCAGTTTGGTTACGGAAAAACTGTTTTTT. The encoded protein is CASSLVTEKLFF. The chain is built from TRBV12-3 or TRBV12-4 and TRBJ1-4; D uncertain. V was trimmed by 3 bases and J by 8 bases, leaving 7 bases between them. The CDR3 covers 12 residues.

This clonotype came up many times. The chain links TRBV3-1 to TRBJ1-2; TRBD1 matches at 9 bases. This CDR3 spans 15 amino acids. V lost 1 base, J lost 4 bases, and 4 bases stayed unmatched. In germline, CDR1 is LGHDT, CDR2 YNNKEL (reference sequence). The CDR3 region is CASSQARTGAYGYTF. The CDR3 coding sequence is TGTGCCAGCAGCCAAGCCAGGACAGGGGCCTATGGCTACACCTTC.

In its sample, this clonotype was seen many times. The chain recombines TRBV20-1 with TRBJ2-2; 7 bases are shared with TRBD1. The CDR3 length is 15 residues. The V segment lost 0 bases and the J segment 5 bases; nucleotides outside the gene matches: 6. Germline V lookup: CDR1 DFQATT, CDR2 SNEGSKA (reference sequence). CDR3 amino acids: CSARDSGQTTGELFF. For the CDR3, the DNA is TGCAGTGCTAGAGATTCGGGACAGACGACCGGGGAGCTGTTTTTT.

This clonotype showed up many times. The V call is TRBV19, the J call TRBJ1-5; 11 nucleotides line up with TRBD1. After removal of 7 bases from V and 6 bases from J, the junction contained 8 bases not matched to a gene. The CDR3 spans 15 residues. Per germline, CDR1 LNHDA and CDR2 SQIVND (reference sequence). CDR3 in amino acids: CASTPGDRGSQPQHF. The CDR3 nucleotides are TGTGCCAGTACCCCTGGGGACAGGGGGAGTCAGCCCCAGCATTTT.

This clonotype was detected many times. V is TRBV6-5 and J is TRBJ2-3, with D perhaps TRBD2 (5 bases). Trimming pared 0 bases from V and 2 bases from J, leaving 21 bases between. In germline, CDR1 is MNHEY, CDR2 SVGAGI. CDR3 length: 19 residues. Here the CDR3 DNA reads TGTGCCAGCAGTTACTCGACTATCACCCCGGACGGCGCCACAGATACGCAGTATTTT. This translates into CASSYSTITPDGATDTQYF.

This clonotype was counted ten times or more. The chain uses TRBV27 and TRBJ2-5; 8 bases match TRBD1. CDR3 length equals 14 residues. After removal of 5 bases from V and 5 bases from J, the junction contained 7 bases not matched to a gene. Germline assignment: CDR1 MNHEY and CDR2 SMNVEV (reference sequence). The CDR3 sequence is CASSPSTGGETQYF. The DNA for the CDR3 is TGTGCCAGCAGTCCTTCCACAGGGGGGGAGACCCAGTACTTC.